This T cell receptor (beta chain) came from a study of blood T cell repertoires in COVID-19. Study-level information: T cells, B-cell-depleted T cells, or PBMCs provided the cDNA or gDNA that served as material.

This CDR3 contains 14 residues. CDR1 and CDR2 (germline): MGHDK, SYGVNS. V lost 4 bases and J lost 5, with 11 bases in between. Seattle enrolled patients during active infection and tracked them longitudinally. The table came from immunoSEQ multiplex PCR; TCRdb's copy has only in-frame clones and leaves some out. The sample contains about 200,000 clones, about 83% of which appear only once. The receptor's source is a person in their 70s with COVID-19, enrolled during active disease. The rearrangement joins TRBV25-1 to TRBJ1-4; D not resolved. The sequenced sample was peripheral blood. CDR3 in amino acids: CASSADAGNEKLFF. The CDR3 DNA follows: TGTGCCAGCAGTGCCGACGCGGGGAATGAAAAACTGTTTTTT. Drawing the rest from reference TRBV25-1 and TRBJ1-4, the complete variable domain is EADIYQTPRYLVIGTGKKITLECSQTMGHDKMYWYQQDPGMELHLIHYSYGVNSTEKGDLSSESTVSRIRTEHFPLTLESARPSHTSQYLCASSADAGNEKLFFGSGTQLSVL.